These 8 T cell receptor beta chains came from one sample sequenced in a study of T cell clonotyping in hematopoietic cell transplantation. This sample's time point: recipient sample about 28 days before transplant, after cytoreduction. Profiling relied on immunoSEQ multiplex PCR, and the TCRdb table lists in-frame clones only, not all of them. The data contain roughly 30,000 clones, 82% of them singletons. This specimen was peripheral blood mononuclear cells, taken before stem cell transplant. The receptors come from a middle-aged man with acute myeloid leukemia. Some clones in this sample may be carry-over from other donors' samples.

V and J are TRBV5-4 and TRBJ2-7; TRBD1 is a possible D gene (6 bases). CDR1 SGHNT and CDR2 YYREEE come from the germline V gene (reference sequence). V lost 2 bases, J lost 3 bases, and 15 bases lay in between. This CDR3 is built from 15 residues. The CDR3 sequence is CASSFTSTGGYEQYF. The CDR3 region has the DNA TGTGCCAGCAGCTTTACCTCGACAGGAGGCTACGAGCAGTACTTC.

Only a few counts were recorded for this clone. V and J are TRBV6-5 and TRBJ2-5; the D is unclear. The end of the DNA fits TRBJ2-7 better, so the J call may be wrong. The germline gives CDR1 MNHEY, CDR2 SVGAGI. CDR3 length equals 13 residues. The CDR3 region is CASSYSSPYEQYF. CDR3 in DNA: TGTGCCAGCAGTTACTCCTCCCCGTACGAGCAGTACTTC.

This clone was counted a single time. V is TRBV4-1 and J is TRBJ1-1, with 7 bases identical to TRBD1. Germline CDR1 and CDR2: MGHRA and YSYEKL. This CDR3 has 14 residues. With V trimmed by 3 bases and J by 4 bases, 5 bases remained unmatched. CDR3: CASSHETGTTEAFF. The CDR3 DNA follows: TGCGCCAGCAGCCACGAGACAGGGACCACTGAAGCTTTCTTT.

This clone came up once. This rearrangement joins TRBV11-2 to TRBJ1-2, with unresolved D. CDR1 and CDR2 from the germline V gene are SGHAT and FQNNGV. V shed 1 base and J shed 7 bases, with 13 bases lying between them. The CDR3 is 14 amino acids. CDR3 bases: TGTGCCAGCAGCTTAGGTCCGGGAGGGAGTGGCTACACCTTC. Translated: CASSLGPGGSGYTF.

V gene TRBV5-1 combines with J gene TRBJ2-5, with D tentatively TRBD2 (7 bases). The CDR3 runs to 14 residues. The germline V gene encodes CDR1 SGHRS and CDR2 YFSETQ. Trimming cost V 4 bases and J 4 bases, with 14 bases left between them. The CDR3 nucleotides are TGCGCCAGCAGCGGGAGTGGGGGGGCAGAGACCCAGTACTTC. Protein sequence: CASSGSGGAETQYF.

The gene calls are TRBV28 and TRBJ1-2; a weak D match, TRBD1 (6 bases). Germline CDR1 reads MDHEN; CDR2 reads SYDVKM. The CDR3 covers 14 residues. V gave up 11 bases and J gave up 3 bases, with 19 bases separating them. CDR3 sequence reads: CAGKQGSLDYGYTF. The CDR3 DNA reads as TGTGCCGGAAAACAGGGCTCTCTAGACTATGGCTACACCTTC.

This chain links TRBV7-9 with TRBJ1-2; D remains ambiguous. CDR3 length equals 11 residues. Germline values: CDR1 SEHNR, CDR2 FQNEAQ (reference sequence). The germline V and J ends were trimmed by 1 base and 10 bases, with 7 bases remaining between them. The CDR3 is CASSLGIDYTF. The CDR3 region has the DNA TGTGCCAGCAGCTTAGGGATTGACTACACCTTC.

The V gene is TRBV9, the J gene TRBJ2-7, with 7 bases fitting TRBD2. Germline V gene lookup returns CDR1 SGDLS and CDR2 YYNGEE. Germline trimming cut 0 bases from V and 0 bases from J; bases unmatched to any gene: 3. The CDR3 has 15 amino acids. The CDR3 bases are TGTGCCAGCAGCGTAGCGAGCGGGATCTCCTACGAGCAGTACTTC. Its protein product is CASSVASGISYEQYF.